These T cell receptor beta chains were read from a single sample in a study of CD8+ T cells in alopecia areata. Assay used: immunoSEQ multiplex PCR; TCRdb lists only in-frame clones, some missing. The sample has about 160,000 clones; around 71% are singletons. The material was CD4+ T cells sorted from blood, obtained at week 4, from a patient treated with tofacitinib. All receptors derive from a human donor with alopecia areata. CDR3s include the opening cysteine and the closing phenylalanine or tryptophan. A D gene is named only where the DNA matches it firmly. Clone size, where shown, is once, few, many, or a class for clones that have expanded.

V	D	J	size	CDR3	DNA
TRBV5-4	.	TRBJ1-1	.	CASSLYAGNTEAFF	TGTGCCAGCAGCTTGTATGCGGGGAACACTGAAGCTTTCTTT
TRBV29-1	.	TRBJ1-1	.	CSVTTVEAFF	TGCAGCGTCACGACAGTTGAAGCTTTCTTT
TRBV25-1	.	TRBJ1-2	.	CASSDMYGYTF	TGTGCCAGCAGTGATATGTATGGCTACACCTTC
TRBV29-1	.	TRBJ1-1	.	CSVKDIFLNTEAFF	TGCAGCGTCAAAGACATATTCCTGAACACTGAAGCTTTCTTT
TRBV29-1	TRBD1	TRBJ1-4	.	CSASQGDEKLFF	TGCAGCGCATCACAGGGGGACGAAAAACTGTTTTTT
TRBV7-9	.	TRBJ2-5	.	CASSFRIRDLQETQYF	TGTGCCAGCAGCTTTAGGATCCGGGATCTCCAAGAGACCCAGTACTTC
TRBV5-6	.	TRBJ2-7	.	CASSSSYEQYF	TGTGCCAGCAGCTCCTCCTACGAGCAGTACTTC
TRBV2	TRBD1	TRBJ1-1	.	CASTLGTGVEAFF	TGTGCCAGCACTTTGGGGACAGGAGTTGAAGCTTTCTTT
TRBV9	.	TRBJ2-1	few	CASSLRFYNEQFF	TGTGCCAGCAGCTTAAGGTTTTACAATGAGCAGTTCTTC
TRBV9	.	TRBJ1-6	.	CASSPRGGGGNSPLHF	TGTGCCAGCAGCCCCCGGGGAGGAGGAGGTAATTCACCCCTCCACTTT
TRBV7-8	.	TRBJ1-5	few	CASSLSNRALNQPQHF	TGTGCCAGCAGCTTATCGAACAGAGCGCTCAATCAGCCCCAGCATTTT
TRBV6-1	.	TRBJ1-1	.	CASNFYSRDTEAFF	TGTGCCAGCAACTTTTATTCCCGGGACACTGAAGCTTTCTTT
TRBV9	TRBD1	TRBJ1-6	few	CASSPRGEHSPLHF	TGTGCCAGCAGCCCCAGGGGGGAGCATTCACCCCTCCACTTT
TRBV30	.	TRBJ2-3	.	CAWSSDSPDTQYF	TGTGCCTGGAGCTCGGACAGCCCAGATACGCAGTATTTT
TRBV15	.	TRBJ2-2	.	CATSRGLSNTGELFF	TGTGCCACCAGCAGAGGGCTTTCGAACACCGGGGAGCTGTTTTTT
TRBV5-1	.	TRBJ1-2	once	CASSSEGGHYGYTF	TGCGCCAGCAGCTCGGAGGGAGGGCACTATGGCTACACCTTC
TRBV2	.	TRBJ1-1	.	CASSEGIRVAEAFF	TGTGCCAGCAGTGAAGGGATTAGGGTGGCTGAAGCTTTCTTT
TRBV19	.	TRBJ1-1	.	CASSRSGKNTEAFF	TGTGCCAGTAGTCGGTCAGGGAAGAACACTGAAGCTTTCTTT
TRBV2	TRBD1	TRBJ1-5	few	CASMDRFNQPQHF	TGTGCCAGCATGGACAGGTTCAATCAGCCCCAGCATTTT
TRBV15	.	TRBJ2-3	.	CATSTRSWTFTDTQYF	TGTGCCACCAGCACTCGAAGCTGGACCTTCACAGATACGCAGTATTTT
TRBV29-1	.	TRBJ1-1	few	CSVERPENTEAFF	TGCAGCGTTGAAAGACCAGAGAACACTGAAGCTTTCTTT
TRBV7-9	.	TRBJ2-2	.	CASTPQGRLGTGELFF	TGTGCCAGCACCCCGCAGGGCCGTTTAGGGACCGGGGAGCTGTTTTTT
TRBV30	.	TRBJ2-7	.	CAWSRPSSVEQYF	TGTGCCTGGAGTCGACCCTCTTCCGTCGAGCAGTACTTC
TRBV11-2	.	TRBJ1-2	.	CASSIRAAALDGYTF	TGTGCCAGCAGTATTCGGGCAGCCGCCCTCGATGGCTACACCTTC
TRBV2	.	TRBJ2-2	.	CASGTGSGELFF	TGTGCCAGCGGAACGGGGAGCGGGGAGCTGTTTTTT
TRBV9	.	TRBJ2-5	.	CASSATPVKVETQYF	TGTGCCAGCAGCGCTACGCCGGTTAAGGTCGAGACCCAGTACTTC
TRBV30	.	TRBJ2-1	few	CAWSKRGAEQFF	TGTGCCTGGAGTAAGAGGGGCGCTGAGCAGTTCTTC
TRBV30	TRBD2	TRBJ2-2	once	CAWSQLAGSGELFF	TGTGCCTGGAGCCAACTAGCGGGGTCCGGGGAGCTGTTTTTT
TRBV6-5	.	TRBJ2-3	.	CASRPTGGATDTQYF	TGTGCCAGCAGGCCCACAGGGGGGGCGACAGATACGCAGTATTTT
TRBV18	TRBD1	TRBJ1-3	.	CASSPPGQLSGNTIYF	TGTGCCAGCTCACCACCGGGACAGCTCTCTGGAAACACCATATATTTT
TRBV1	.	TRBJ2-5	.	CTSSQDSPSGGHFQETQYF	TGCACCAGCAGCCAAGATAGTCCTAGCGGGGGCCACTTCCAAGAGACCCAGTACTTC
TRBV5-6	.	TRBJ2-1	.	CASSLIGAYEQFF	TGTGCCAGCAGCTTAATTGGGGCATATGAGCAGTTCTTC
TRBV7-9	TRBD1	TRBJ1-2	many	CASSPGQGYGYTF	TGTGCCAGCAGCCCAGGACAGGGTTATGGCTACACCTTC
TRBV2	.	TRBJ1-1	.	CASSDEAGTEAFF	TGTGCCAGCAGTGATGAGGCGGGCACTGAAGCTTTCTTT
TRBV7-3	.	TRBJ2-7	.	CASSSVGGHEQYF	TGTGCCAGCAGCTCAGTCGGGGGTCACGAGCAGTACTTC
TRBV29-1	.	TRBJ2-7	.	CSVGAGAYEQYF	TGCAGCGTTGGAGCAGGGGCCTACGAGCAGTACTTC
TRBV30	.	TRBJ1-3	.	CAWRWKSGNTIYF	TGTGCCTGGAGGTGGAAGAGTGGAAACACCATATATTTT
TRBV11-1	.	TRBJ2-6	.	CASSLRAGANVLTF	TGTGCCAGCAGCTTAAGAGCTGGGGCCAACGTCCTGACTTTC
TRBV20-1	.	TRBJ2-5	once	CSASDLTQYF	TGCAGTGCCAGCGACCTGACCCAGTACTTC
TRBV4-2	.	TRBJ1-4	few	CASSQGGRGTTNEKLFF	TGTGCCAGCAGCCAAGGGGGCAGGGGCACAACTAATGAAAAACTGTTTTTT
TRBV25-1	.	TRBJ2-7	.	CASSEYIGWAYEQYF	TGTGCCAGCAGTGAATACATTGGATGGGCCTACGAGCAGTACTTC
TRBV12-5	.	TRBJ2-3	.	CASGLVLRGQFPLTDTQYF	TGTGCTAGTGGTTTGGTACTTCGGGGCCAGTTTCCACTCACAGATACGCAGTATTTT
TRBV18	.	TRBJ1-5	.	CASSPKTGSDQPQHF	TGTGCCAGCTCACCAAAGACAGGAAGCGATCAGCCCCAGCATTTT
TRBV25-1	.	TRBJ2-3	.	CASTPTGLDTQYF	TGTGCCAGCACTCCGACCGGTCTGGATACGCAGTATTTT
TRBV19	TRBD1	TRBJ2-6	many	CASSRGQASGANVLTF	TGTGCCAGTAGCCGGGGACAGGCCTCTGGGGCCAACGTCCTGACTTTC
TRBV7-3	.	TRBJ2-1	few	CASSLLTGGEQFF	TGTGCCAGCAGCTTACTCACAGGAGGTGAGCAGTTCTTC
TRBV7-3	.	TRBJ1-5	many	CASSQGPDQPQHF	TGTGCCAGCAGCCAGGGTCCGGATCAGCCCCAGCATTTT
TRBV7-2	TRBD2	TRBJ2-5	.	CASSYGASGGQETQYF	TGTGCCAGCAGCTATGGAGCTAGCGGGGGGCAAGAGACCCAGTACTTC
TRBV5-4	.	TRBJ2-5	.	CASSLRGEETQYF	TGTGCCAGCAGCCTCAGGGGGGAAGAGACCCAGTACTTC
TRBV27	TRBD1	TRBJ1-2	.	CASSKRTGNYGYTF	TGTGCCAGCAGTAAACGGACAGGAAACTATGGCTACACCTTC